This T cell receptor beta chain was documented in a study of T-cell memory formation after mild COVID-19. At the level of the study: TCR clusters were mostly donor specific.

TCRdb redid the calling of the 5' RACE reads with MiXCR, one entry per CDR3 protein. Counted here are around 450,000 distinct CDR3 sequences, 15% to 20% occurring once; the ten biggest clones make up more than 8%. This clonotype was detected a few times. Its antigen remains unidentified. CDR1 is DFQATT and CDR2 is SNEGSKA in the germline V gene (reference sequence). V was shortened by 0 bases and J by 3 bases, with 11 bases between the two germline ends. The CDR3 covers 14 residues. Regarding the study as a whole: Pre-infection memory harbored some responding clones, suggesting cross-reactive memory joined.

Sequenced: PBMCs or a T cell subset sorted from them (not recorded which). The TCR was taken from an adult woman who had mild COVID-19 (a few samples of this study predate the infection). Cell type and time point are not known. The chain has TRBV20-1 and TRBJ2-5, with D tentatively TRBD1 (6 bases). CDR3 nucleotides: TGCAGTGCTAGAGATGAAACAGGGAAAGAGACCCAGTACTTC. Translation: CSARDETGKETQYF.